These 9 T cell receptor beta chains share one sample of origin, sequenced in a study of monozygotic twins with inflammatory bowel disease. TCRdb reprocessed the 5' RACE reads, with one entry per CDR3 protein and no DNA. The listing records 300,000 to 400,000 distinct CDR3 sequences. Sequencing was carried out using blood. The origin of the receptors is a human donor with ulcerative colitis or Crohn's disease, or a healthy co-twin of an affected twin (not recorded which).

The chain couples TRBV28 to TRBJ2-7; TCRdb outputs TRBD1, but without DNA this stays unchecked. The CDR3 loop spans 15 amino acids. Germline V lookup: CDR1 MDHEN, CDR2 SYDVKM. The CDR3 here is CASSSATGGKGVQYF.

The genes are TRBV6-1 and TRBJ2-1. The CDR3 contains 13 residues. Per the germline V gene, CDR1 is MNHNS and CDR2 is SASEGT. CDR3 residues: CASRSGSYNEQFF.

V and J are TRBV12-3 or TRBV12-4 and TRBJ1-2; TCRdb's D call of TRBD1 is untestable without DNA. The CDR3 has 16 residues. CDR3: CASSPRPAQPWDGYTF.

V usage is TRBV11-2 and J usage is TRBJ2-1. From germline, CDR1 is SGHAT and CDR2 FQNNGV. This CDR3 is 12 amino acids long. CDR3 region: CASSPSGYEQFF.

J is TRBJ1-1 and V is TRBV7-9. Germline assignment: CDR1 SEHNR and CDR2 FQNEAQ (reference sequence). The CDR3 is 15 residues long. The CDR3 region is CASSLVGSMNTEAFF. The full variable domain, rest sourced from reference TRBV7-9 and TRBJ1-1, is DTGVSQNPRHKITKRGQNVTFRCDPISEHNRLYWYRQTLGQGPEFLTYFQNEAQLEKSRLLSDRFSAERPKGSFSTLEIQRTEQGDSAMYLCASSLVGSMNTEAFFGQGTRLTVV.

The chain's CDR3 is CSAPRLAGVGEQYF. The chain has TRBV20-1 and TRBJ2-7; TCRdb indicates TRBD2, and absent DNA this call remains unverified. Germline CDR1 DFQATT, CDR2 SNEGSKA (reference sequence). The CDR3 covers 14 residues.

The genes are TRBV3-1 and TRBJ2-2. The CDR3 runs 13 residues. The germline V gene has CDR1 LGHDT and CDR2 YNNKEL (reference sequence). The CDR3 here is CASSPLDTGELFF. Variable domain in full (rest from reference TRBV3-1 and TRBJ2-2): DTAVSQTPKYLVTQMGNDKSIKCEQNLGHDTMYWYKQDSKKFLKIMFSYNNKELIINETVPNRFSPKSPDKAHLNLHINSLELGDSAVYFCASSPLDTGELFFGEGSRLTVL.

The chain carries TRBV24-1 and TRBJ2-5; TCRdb's D call of TRBD1 is untestable without DNA. CDR1 and CDR2 from the germline V gene are KGHDR and SFDVKD. The CDR3 length is 15 residues. CDR3 loop: CATSDQTGGKETQYF.

The chain combines TRBV7-2 with TRBJ2-3. Per the germline V gene, CDR1 is SGHTA and CDR2 is FQGNSA. The CDR3 loop spans 15 amino acids. The CDR3 loop reads CASSLLIRNADTQYF.